This TCR beta chain is from a study of shared clonotypes between healthy human individuals (dated by TCRdb to between 2020 and 2021). Describing the broader study: The cohort comprised two women and a few men aged 18 to 49 years. Each donor's leukapheresis produced roughly between roughly 0.85 and 10 billion PBMCs. Libraries were prepared and TCR repertoires were sequenced by different laboratories using diverse techniques, in order to increase sequencing depth and limit assay-specific biases. Blood TCR repertoires of roughly 5 healthy adults were deeply sequenced to estimate repertoire size and the extent of clonotype sharing between individuals. For each donor, three plates each were used for CD4 naive and CD4 memory, two plates were used for CD8 naive, and one plate was used for CD8 memory. Study-level results and caveats: Pairwise subsampling indicated that sequencing depth was expected to affect the degree of clonotype sharing among donors. Because the study included only a small number of donors, the genetic and exposure-history diversity represented was limited. Only blood was sampled, and tissue TCR repertoires likely differ from those in blood. Clonotypes shared by all four sorted-subset donors showed higher generation probabilities than non-shared clonotypes. Even with the large sequencing depth, rarefaction of the sorted-subset datasets indicated that sequencing was incomplete. When a few donors were compared, the shared fraction of clonotypes was about 5% for naive CD4, over 3% for naive CD8, more than 2% for memory CD4, and 0.35% to 0.4% for memory CD8. Larger estimated clonotype richness was generally found for naive subsets than for memory subsets.

Cut back by 1 base and 5 bases, the V and J ends lie 6 bases apart. The cysteine opens and the phenylalanine closes a CDR3 of 13 amino acids. Of all the DNA, just the CDR3 is kept, 39 bases in frame from base 1. The germline V gene gives CDR1 as LGHNA and CDR2 as YNFKEQ. The donors were healthy, HIV-negative adults with no recently reported acute infections or vaccinations. Every donor was a Caucasian adult living in Nashville, Tennessee, USA. CD4+ T cells were enriched by magnetic negative selection; naive cells were then positively selected on CD45RA, and the negative fraction formed the memory subset. Blood was obtained by leukapheresis, after which PBMCs were separated by Ficoll-Histopaque density gradient centrifugation and cryopreserved in liquid nitrogen vapor phase. Analytical flow cytometry was used to check the purity and quantity of each magnetically sorted T cell population. Each sorted fraction had its genomic DNA isolated and then quantified by UV absorbance on a Nanodrop 2000c.

This clone came up once. No antigen is known for it. Per-nucleotide qualities are absent, and no much larger clonotype sits a single base away. Using the deep immunoSEQ assay, multiplex PCR amplified TCR CDR3 regions from genomic DNA. Extracted genomic DNA from each cell subset was distributed evenly across all wells of several immunoSEQ 96-well plates, and each plate was treated as a replicate. For sorted subsets, 200 ng of genomic DNA, equivalent to some 30,000 T cell genomes, went into each replicate PCR. The purified libraries were quantified using a Qubit 3.0 fluorometer, sized with a Bioanalyzer 2100, and then quantified again using the KAPA Library Quantification kit. Every immunoSEQ 96-well plate was sequenced on a separate single-read 150-cycle Illumina NextSeq 550 flow cell. The original methods were these. Because the immunoSEQ output included only junctional sequences and no quality scores, the filtering could not be the same as the filtering used for full-length reads. Sequences were annotated with PyIR, a Python wrapper for IgBLAST v1.9, and V/J genes and CDR3 were assigned using IMGT germline references. Any read was removed if the V/J assignment was weak (E-value above 1e-6), the CDR3 was missing, or the read contained stop codons, out-of-frame junctions, or ambiguous translated residues. A V3J clonotype was defined by an identical inferred V gene, J gene, and CDR3 amino acid sequence. Percentage overlap between repertoires was computed as shared unique clonotypes divided by the size of the smaller repertoire. RTK rarefaction, the Chao1 estimator, and Recon v2.1 estimates of unobserved clonotypes were used to assess repertoire richness. OLGA was used to compute generation probabilities for all TCRbeta clonotypes that the gDNA method yielded from a handful of donors. TCRdb carries this immuneACCESS record with in-frame sequences only. Its versions omit some clonotypes, under half of them owing to an unresolved V gene in the studies checked, with the rest unexplained. Clone size and V and J calls were adopted from that table, with D and trimming inferred from the DNA. This sample holds more than 2,000,000 clones; approximately 93% were observed only once. Roughly 0.36% of the sample is in the top ten clones.

The rearrangement joined TRBV4-2 to TRBJ2-1; there is no confident call for the D gene. The receptor was derived from a young man in good health. Some clones in this sample may be carry-over from other donors' samples. The sequenced sample was naive CD4+ T cells from PBMCs. The cell subset or site tag for this specimen amounts to: CD45RA+ positively selected. This receptor has the CDR3 CASSQVRDNEQFF. The DNA sequence follows: TGTGCCAGCAGCCAAGTACGGGACAATGAGCAGTTCTTC.